Each of the 14 T cell receptor beta chains below was sequenced from the same sample in a study of blood T cell repertoires in COVID-19. Sequenced by immunoSEQ multiplex PCR; TCRdb stores in-frame clones only, minus some. The sample consists of about 480,000 clones, 80% to 90% of them appearing once. The sequencing input was peripheral blood. These TCRs come from a man between 18 and 35 years old with COVID-19, enrolled during active disease.

The V and J genes are TRBV6-6 and TRBJ1-5; possibly TRBD1 for D (5 bases). Trimming took 0 bases from V and 2 from J, leaving 5 bases between them. The CDR3 is made up of 14 amino acids. The germline CDR1 and CDR2 sequences are MNHNY and SVGAGI (reference sequence). In nucleotides, the CDR3 is TGTGCCAGCAGTTACTCCAGGGGCAATCAGCCCCAGCATTTT. Encoded protein: CASSYSRGNQPQHF.

V gene TRBV7-9 combines with J gene TRBJ2-1, with 7 bases identical to TRBD1. Germline lookup yields CDR1 SEHNR and CDR2 FQNEAQ (reference sequence). This CDR3 comprises 15 residues. V trimming: 5 bases; J trimming: 4 bases; junction bases outside the gene matches: 8. This chain's CDR3 is CASSTRDRTYNEQFF. CDR3 coding DNA: TGTGCCAGCAGCACCCGGGACAGAACGTACAATGAGCAGTTCTTC.

The chain has TRBV6-4 and TRBJ2-6; D possibly corresponds to TRBD2 (6 bases). The CDR3 is 17 amino acids. CDR1 and CDR2 (germline): MRHNA, SNTAGT. The V end lost 2 bases, the J end lost 4 bases, and 15 bases lay between the germline ends. DNA for the CDR3: TGTGCCAGCAGTGACGGGGACTCCTCGGACGGGGCCAACGTCCTGACTTTC. Its protein is CASSDGDSSDGANVLTF.

The rearrangement joins TRBV5-4 to TRBJ2-7; 7 bases match TRBD2. The V segment lost 2 bases and the J segment 4 bases; nucleotides outside the gene matches: 3. The CDR3 loop spans 13 amino acids. Germline V gives CDR1 SGHNT, CDR2 YYREEE (reference sequence). The CDR3 region has the DNA TGTGCCAGCAGCTTCGGGGGGAAGTACGAGCAGTACTTC. Its translation is CASSFGGKYEQYF. Looking up the rest from reference TRBV5-4 and TRBJ2-7 gives the full variable domain: ETGVTQSPTHLIKTRGQQVTLRCSSQSGHNTVSWYQQALGQGPQFIFQYYREEENGRGNFPPRFSGLQFPNYSSELNVNALELDDSALYLCASSFGGKYEQYFGPGTRLTVT.

The chain couples TRBV5-1 to TRBJ1-6; 10 positions agree with TRBD1. The CDR3 sequence is 18 residues long. The V and J ends lost 7 bases and 1 base, in that order; junction bases with no gene match: 11. Germline CDR1 is SGHRS and CDR2 is YFSETQ. The CDR3 DNA follows: TGCGCCAGCGGGGTACCGGGACAGGGGCTTTCCTATAATTCACCCCTCCACTTT. Translating it yields CASGVPGQGLSYNSPLHF.

The chain joins TRBV7-9 to TRBJ2-1, with D possibly being TRBD2 (5 bases). The CDR3 loop spans 13 amino acids. V dropped 5 bases and J dropped 15 bases, with 20 bases sitting between them. Germline CDR1 reads SEHNR; CDR2 reads FQNEAQ (reference sequence). DNA of the CDR3: TGTGCCAGCAGCCTTCAGACGGACTTCGATCCGTTCTTC. Translated, it gives CASSLQTDFDPFF. Drawing the rest from reference TRBV7-9 and TRBJ2-1, the complete variable domain is DTGVSQNPRHKITKRGQNVTFRCDPISEHNRLYWYRQTLGQGPEFLTYFQNEAQLEKSRLLSDRFSAERPKGSFSTLEIQRTEQGDSAMYLCASSLQTDFDPFFGPGTRLTVL.

The CDR3 bases are TGTGCCAGCAGCTTAGAGGGAAGAGGGGAAGCTTTCTTT. Translated, it gives CASSLEGRGEAFF. V usage is TRBV11-2 and J usage is TRBJ1-1, with D uncertain. Germline loops: CDR1 SGHAT, CDR2 FQNNGV. The CDR3 length is 13 residues. Trimming removed 0 bases from V and 8 bases from J, with 10 bases in between.

Notes on this clone: Other DNA sequences of this sample code for an identical CDR3. The chain combines TRBV6-5 with TRBJ2-7, with D maybe TRBD1 (6 bases). Germline values: CDR1 MNHEY, CDR2 SVGAGI. V was clipped by 0 bases and J by 7 bases, with 7 bases between them. The CDR3 spans 12 residues. The CDR3 DNA reads as TGTGCCAGCAGTTACTCAACAGGGGAGCAGTACTTC. Protein: CASSYSTGEQYF.

This chain connects TRBV12-3 or TRBV12-4 to TRBJ1-1; possible D gene TRBD1, 5 bases. Trimming removed 2 bases from V and 8 bases from J, with 12 bases in between. The CDR3 loop spans 13 amino acids. In DNA, the CDR3 is TGTGCCAGCAGTTTAATTTTATGGACAGAAGCTTTCTTT. Translated, it gives CASSLILWTEAFF.

This clone was observed a single time. The chain combines TRBV2 with TRBJ1-5, with a weak D call TRBD1 (5 bases). CDR3 length equals 15 residues. V gave up 4 bases and J gave up 4 bases, with 14 bases separating them. CDR1 SNHLY and CDR2 FYNNEI come from the germline V gene. The CDR3 loop is CASSGDSGSNQPQHF. DNA for the CDR3: TGTGCCAGCAGTGGAGACAGTGGCTCAAATCAGCCCCAGCATTTT.

This clone was seen just once. J is TRBJ2-7 and V is TRBV6-1, with 10 bases aligning to TRBD2. V was clipped by 7 bases and J by 1 base; unmatched bases: 7. The CDR3 has 15 residues. Germline V gene sequence: CDR1 MNHNS, CDR2 SASEGT. The CDR3 DNA reads as TGTGCCAGCACCGGAGCTAGCGGGGGTTCCTACGAGCAGTACTTC. Encoded protein: CASTGASGGSYEQYF.

The rearrangement links TRBV30 to TRBJ1-1, with D possibly being TRBD1 (6 bases). The V gene's germline CDR1 is GTSNPN and CDR2 SVGIG (reference sequence). Trimming stripped 0 bases from V and 4 bases from J, with 12 bases between. This CDR3 comprises 14 residues. The CDR3 DNA follows: TGTGCCTGGAGTGTACGGGGGGCTGGCACTGAAGCTTTCTTT. Encoded protein: CAWSVRGAGTEAFF.

V usage is TRBV7-9 and J usage is TRBJ2-2; no clear D. Germline CDR1 and CDR2: SEHNR and FQNEAQ (reference sequence). CDR3 length equals 15 residues. The V and J ends lost 4 bases and 4 bases respectively, with 13 bases between them. The CDR3 region has the DNA TGTGCCAGCAGCTATACGGAGAGCCGCACCGGGGAGCTGTTTTTT. Its protein is CASSYTESRTGELFF.

The chain joins TRBV6-5 to TRBJ2-2; D may be TRBD2 (5 bases). There are 14 residues in the CDR3. The germline gives CDR1 MNHEY, CDR2 SVGAGI. V lost 6 bases and J lost 7, with 15 bases in between. CDR3 bases: TGTGCCAGCAGCTATAGGACTGTTAGCGGGGAGCTGTTTTTT. Translating it yields CASSYRTVSGELFF.